The sequence of this T cell receptor (beta chain) was determined in a study of beta chain features in type 1 diabetes. Study-wide findings and caveats: Among all four CD4+ subsets, Type 1 diabetes patients had TCRB CDR3s that were moderately but significantly shorter.

This clone showed up just a few times. Its target is unknown. Per the germline V gene, CDR1 is SEHNR and CDR2 is FQNEAQ (reference sequence). The CDR3 consists of 15 residues. V gave up 6 bases and J gave up 7 bases; unmatched junction bases: 10. TCRB transcripts that were expressed got sequenced, as all of the isolated RNA had been reverse transcribed. Generated by immunoSEQ multiplex PCR, the TCRdb table keeps only in-frame clones and is missing some. The sample comprises 500,000 to 800,000 clones, 9.5% to 15% of which are singletons, and 0.09% to 0.15% rests with the top ten. The chain employs TRBV7-9 and TRBJ1-4, with 8 positions matching TRBD1. The specimen was naive CD4+ T cells from blood. This sequence was found in a man aged 30 to 39 with type 1 diabetes. CDR3 bases: TGTGCCAGCAGAGAAGACAGGGGACGCAGTGAAAAACTGTTTTTT. Translation gives CASREDRGRSEKLFF.